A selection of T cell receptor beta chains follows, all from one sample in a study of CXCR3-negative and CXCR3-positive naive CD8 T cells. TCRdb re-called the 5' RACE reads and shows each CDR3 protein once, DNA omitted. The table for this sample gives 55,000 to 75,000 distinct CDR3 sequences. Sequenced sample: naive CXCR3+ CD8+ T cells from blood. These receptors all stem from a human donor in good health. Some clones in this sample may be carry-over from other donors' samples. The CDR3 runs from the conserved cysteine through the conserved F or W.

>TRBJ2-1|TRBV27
CASSFLTSGGVGEQFF
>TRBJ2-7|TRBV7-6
CASSPPSDSYEQYF
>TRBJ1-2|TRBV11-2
CASSLLAGGSTDGYTF
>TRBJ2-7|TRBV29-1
CSVEDGRAYEQYF
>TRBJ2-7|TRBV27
CASGEQGAYEQYF
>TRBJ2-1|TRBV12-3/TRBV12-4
CASRSTILRTELYNEQFF
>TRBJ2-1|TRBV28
CASSLSDDEQFF
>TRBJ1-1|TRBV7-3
CASSLGDTANTEAFF
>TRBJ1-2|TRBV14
CASSQDLQGGLGYTF
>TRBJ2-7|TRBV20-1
CSASEPGQAYEQYF
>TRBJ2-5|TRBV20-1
CSARGPVFETQYF
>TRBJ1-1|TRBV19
CASSTTLEGQMNTEAFF
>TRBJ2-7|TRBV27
CASSVSGGTYEQYF
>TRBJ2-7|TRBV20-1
CSASDSPYEQYF
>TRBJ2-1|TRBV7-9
CASSLMASGGNEQFF
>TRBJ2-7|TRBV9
CASSVGPPSYEQYF
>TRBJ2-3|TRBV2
CASSLTPGLSTDTQYF
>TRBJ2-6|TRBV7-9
CASSLANSPGANVLTF
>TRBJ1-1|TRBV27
CASSFPGREAFF
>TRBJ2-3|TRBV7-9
CASSSFPDRVADTQYF
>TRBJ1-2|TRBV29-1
CSVEYILDGRGYGYTF
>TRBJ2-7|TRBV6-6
CASSGQGDEQYF
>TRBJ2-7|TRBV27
CASSPDRDRVEQYF
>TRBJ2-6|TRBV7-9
CASSPIPGQGMRANVLTF
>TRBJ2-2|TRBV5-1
CASSLAGSNTGELFF
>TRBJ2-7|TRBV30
CAWSLGSGYEQYF
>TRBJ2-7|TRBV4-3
CASSQDRDIGYEQYF
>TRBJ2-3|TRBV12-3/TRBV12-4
CASSLKLFTDTQYF
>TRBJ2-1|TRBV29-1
CSVEGLAEVSLGNEQFF
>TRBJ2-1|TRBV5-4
CASSLWDNEQFF
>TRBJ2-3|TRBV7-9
CASSPGPGVSDTQYF
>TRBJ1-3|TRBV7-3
CACSAGAGNTIYF
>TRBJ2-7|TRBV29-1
CSVVGAGAAYEQYF
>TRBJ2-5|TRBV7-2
CASSSLQGLETQYF
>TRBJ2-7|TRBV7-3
CASSWSSGGTQYF
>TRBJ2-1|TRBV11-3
CASSHGPWDEQFF
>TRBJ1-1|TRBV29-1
CSVEDLITGGRTEAFF
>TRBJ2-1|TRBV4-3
CASSQELTRGNEQFF
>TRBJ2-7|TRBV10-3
CAISDPGLVSSYEQYF
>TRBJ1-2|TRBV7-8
CASSTTGTSLSYTF
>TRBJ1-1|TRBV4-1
CASSQARSQDGMNTEAFF
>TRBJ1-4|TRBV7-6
CASSQPAGAPNEKLFF
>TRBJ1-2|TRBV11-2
CASSLTWGGTNYGYTF
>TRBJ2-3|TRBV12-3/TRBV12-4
CASSFGISTDTQYF
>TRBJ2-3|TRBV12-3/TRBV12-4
CASSLTAYTDTQYF
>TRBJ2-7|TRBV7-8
CASSPGGASYEQYF
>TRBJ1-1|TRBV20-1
CSARTAQGGDTEAFF
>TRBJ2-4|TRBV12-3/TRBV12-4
CASSFFGSGPKNIQYF
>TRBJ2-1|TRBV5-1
CASSLNPGSNEQFF
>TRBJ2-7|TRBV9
CASSPSGGAIYEQYF